Presented here are 30 T cell receptor beta chains from one specimen sequenced in a study of T-cell memory formation after mild COVID-19 (dated by TCRdb to 2020 to 2023). The library was made by 5' RACE. TCRdb lists the instrument as Illumina NovaSeq 6000. TCRdb applied fastp at Q25 and MiXCR to the public reads, then kept only in-frame beta chains. CDR3 protein sequences are deduplicated, and each keeps its most common genes and DNA. The sample table contains about 150,000 distinct CDR3 sequences; only one count was recorded for around a third of them. The ten largest clonotypes hold around 13% of the sample. Sequenced input: PBMCs or a T cell subset sorted from them (not recorded which). These receptors originate from an adult woman who had mild COVID-19 (a few samples of this study predate the infection). The sample titles of this study are shuffled in the database, so cell type and time point are left out; the donor was told from shared clones.

This clonotype was counted between two and nine times. This chain joins TRBV5-1 and TRBJ1-1; D is undetermined. The CDR3 is 14 residues long. V was shortened by 4 bases and J by 4 bases, with 14 bases between the two germline ends. Germline CDR1 reads SGHRS; CDR2 reads YFSETQ. CDR3 protein: CASSKPPEGTEAFF. In nucleotides, the CDR3 is TGCGCCAGCAGCAAACCCCCCGAGGGCACTGAAGCTTTCTTT.

This clonotype was detected a few times. The V call is TRBV6-2 or TRBV6-3, the J call TRBJ2-1; 11 bases match TRBD2. J lost 8 bases, V lost 7 bases, and 7 bases had no gene match. CDR1 and CDR2 from the germline V gene are MNHEY and SVGEGT. The CDR3 totals 14 residues. The CDR3, as DNA: TGTGCCAGCACCACTGGACTAGCGGGCGATGAGCAGTTCTTC. It codes for CASTTGLAGDEQFF.

The sample holds a few counts of this clonotype. The chain joins TRBV9 to TRBJ2-1; TRBD2 aligns across 8 bases. The CDR3 runs 17 residues. Per germline, CDR1 SGDLS and CDR2 YYNGEE. Unmatched junction bases numbered 8, after V lost 3 bases and J lost 0 bases. The chain's CDR3 is CASSAGSGTSSYNEQFF. The CDR3 DNA is TGTGCCAGCAGCGCGGGGAGCGGGACTAGCTCCTACAATGAGCAGTTCTTC.

This clonotype was detected only a few times. The chain is built from TRBV4-2 and TRBJ1-2; no definite D call. Trimming left V 1 base short and J 4 bases short, with 16 bases between. CDR3 length: 16 residues. Germline assignment: CDR1 LGHNA and CDR2 YNFKEQ. Here the CDR3 DNA reads TGTGCCAGCAGCCAAGGATCTGAGGGTCTGATCTATGGCTACACCTTC. Amino acids: CASSQGSEGLIYGYTF.

The chain couples TRBV20-1 to TRBJ2-7, with D hard to call. V was cut by 0 bases and J by 4 bases, with 16 bases left in between. CDR1 is DFQATT, CDR2 SNEGSKA, per germline (reference sequence). This CDR3 comprises 15 residues. The CDR3 nucleotides are TGCAGTGCTAGAGATTTCGGTAAACTACTTTACGAGCAGTACTTC. This codes for CSARDFGKLLYEQYF.

The J gene is TRBJ1-1, the V gene TRBV7-9; TRBD1 might be the D (5 bases). Germline V gene sequence: CDR1 SEHNR, CDR2 FQNEAQ (reference sequence). V lost 3 bases to trimming and J lost 5 bases, with 16 bases between them. The CDR3 runs to 15 residues. The CDR3 sequence: CASSFYPQGGTEAFF. CDR3 nucleotides: TGTGCCAGCAGCTTTTACCCCCAGGGTGGGACTGAAGCTTTCTTT.

The gene calls are TRBV20-1 and TRBJ1-6, with TRBD1 matching over 8 bases. Germline V gene lookup returns CDR1 DFQATT and CDR2 SNEGSKA (reference sequence). With 3 bases clipped from V and 9 bases from J, the junction kept 10 bases outside the gene matches. This CDR3 is built from 15 residues. This chain's CDR3 is CSASRRQGFSSPLHF. Here the CDR3 DNA reads TGCAGTGCTAGTCGAAGACAGGGGTTTAGTTCACCCCTCCACTTT.

This clonotype was seen a few times. This chain joins TRBV12-3 or TRBV12-4 and TRBJ1-1, with a possible D match to TRBD1 (5 bases). The CDR3 runs 14 residues. Trimming pared 3 bases from V and 1 base from J, leaving 9 bases between. This CDR3 reads CASSFRQRNTEAFF. The CDR3 nucleotides are TGTGCCAGCAGTTTCAGACAGCGGAACACTGAAGCTTTCTTT.

The chain employs TRBV28 and TRBJ2-2; 9 bases match TRBD1. Looked up from germline, CDR1 is MDHEN and CDR2 is SYDVKM. Trimming cost V 6 bases and J 1 base; bases outside gene matches: 12. The CDR3 sequence is 18 residues long. The CDR3 sequence is CASRNQPGTGMNTGELFF. The CDR3 DNA reads TGTGCCAGCAGGAACCAACCCGGGACAGGGATGAACACCGGGGAGCTGTTTTTT.

This clonotype was counted between two and nine times. This sequence joins TRBV7-9 and TRBJ2-7; possibly TRBD1 for D (6 bases). Looked up from germline, CDR1 is SEHNR and CDR2 is FQNEAQ (reference sequence). V was trimmed by 6 bases and J by 6 bases, leaving 15 bases between them. The CDR3 contains 13 residues. CDR3 sequence (DNA): TGTGCCAGCAGGCCTTACAGGGTCGGCGAGCAGTACTTC. It specifies CASRPYRVGEQYF.

This clonotype was detected a few times. The chain combines TRBV27 with TRBJ1-1, with D unresolved. CDR1 is MNHEY and CDR2 is SMNVEV in the germline V gene (reference sequence). Trimming stripped 6 bases from V and 3 bases from J, with 17 bases between. This CDR3 has 15 amino acids. This chain's CDR3 is CASRPSSLVDTEAFF. The CDR3 region has the DNA TGTGCCAGCAGACCGTCGAGTTTGGTGGACACTGAAGCTTTCTTT.

This clonotype occurred a few times. The gene calls are TRBV7-2 and TRBJ2-2; 13 bases line up with TRBD2. CDR1 is SGHTA, CDR2 FQGNSA, per germline. The CDR3 is made up of 19 amino acids. The V and J ends lost 2 bases and 2 bases, in that order; junction bases with no gene match: 8. CDR3 coding DNA: TGTGCCAGCAGCTTATACGGACTAGCGGGAGTAACCAACACCGGGGAGCTGTTTTTT. It specifies CASSLYGLAGVTNTGELFF.

This clonotype showed up just a few times. The chain uses TRBV5-4 and TRBJ2-1, with D possibly TRBD1 on 5 matching bases. CDR1 and CDR2 from the germline V gene are SGHNT and YYREEE (reference sequence). V was clipped by 4 bases and J by 5 bases, with 19 bases between them. The CDR3 is made up of 16 amino acids. CDR3 loop: CASSPMGLGANNEQFF. The CDR3 DNA reads as TGTGCCAGCAGCCCAATGGGCCTAGGGGCGAACAATGAGCAGTTCTTC.

The CDR3 spells CASSFGQSYGYTF. The CDR3 DNA sequence: TGTGCCAGCAGTTTCGGACAGAGCTATGGCTACACCTTC. V is TRBV7-9 and J is TRBJ1-2; D is perhaps TRBD1 (6 bases). The germline gives CDR1 SEHNR, CDR2 FQNEAQ (reference sequence). The CDR3 spans 13 residues. Trimming took 6 bases from V and 4 from J, leaving 12 bases between them. Using reference TRBV7-9 and TRBJ1-2 for the parts outside the CDR3, the full variable domain is DTGVSQNPRHKITKRGQNVTFRCDPISEHNRLYWYRQTLGQGPEFLTYFQNEAQLEKSRLLSDRFSAERPKGSFSTLEIQRTEQGDSAMYLCASSFGQSYGYTFGSGTRLTVV.

V is TRBV5-1 and J is TRBJ2-3; 10 bases map to TRBD2. J gave up 1 base and V 2 bases, and 1 base lay outside the gene matches. This CDR3 has 15 amino acids. Germline assignment: CDR1 SGHRS and CDR2 YFSETQ. The CDR3 DNA follows: TGCGCCAGCAGCTTCCTAGCGGGGGGCACAGATACGCAGTATTTT. This encodes CASSFLAGGTDTQYF.

This clonotype appeared a few times. V usage is TRBV6-5 and J usage is TRBJ2-2; 13 bases fit TRBD2. CDR1 is MNHEY, CDR2 SVGAGI, per germline. The CDR3 runs to 16 residues. V trimming: 5 bases; J trimming: 7 bases; junction bases outside the gene matches: 7. This chain's CDR3 is CASSTWTSGSGGELFF. The CDR3 DNA follows: TGTGCCAGCAGTACATGGACTAGCGGGAGCGGCGGGGAGCTGTTTTTT.

The chain combines TRBV29-1 with TRBJ1-2; D is unclear. The germline V gene encodes CDR1 SQVTM and CDR2 ANQGSEA. CDR3 length: 14 amino acids. V gave up 0 bases and J gave up 2 bases, with 10 bases separating them. The chain's CDR3 is CSVEEVGTNYGYTF. The CDR3 nucleotides are TGCAGCGTTGAAGAAGTGGGTACCAACTATGGCTACACCTTC.

The table lists this clonotype with a few counts. V is TRBV7-8 and J is TRBJ1-4; 9 nucleotides match TRBD1. Per the germline V gene, CDR1 is SGHVS and CDR2 is FQNEAQ. The CDR3 sequence is 15 residues long. V shed 5 bases and J 8 bases; nucleotides not matched to a gene: 9. CDR3: CASSPPDRGSEKLFF. The CDR3 nucleotides are TGTGCCAGCAGCCCCCCGGACAGGGGCAGCGAAAAACTGTTTTTT.

This chain connects TRBV7-8 to TRBJ1-2, with D unclear. There are 14 residues in the CDR3. The germline V and J ends were trimmed by 5 bases and 5 bases, with 15 bases remaining between them. Germline CDR1 reads SGHVS; CDR2 reads FQNEAQ. CDR3 protein: CASSLEPEMYGYTF. Here the CDR3 DNA reads TGTGCCAGCAGCCTAGAGCCAGAAATGTATGGCTACACCTTC. Combining the CDR3 with reference TRBV7-8 and TRBJ1-2 gives the whole variable domain GAGVSQSPRYKVAKRGQDVALRCDPISGHVSLFWYQQALGQGPEFLTYFQNEAQLDKSGLPSDRFFAERPEGSVSTLKIQRTQQEDSAVYLCASSLEPEMYGYTFGSGTRLTVV.

This clonotype was observed a handful of times. The V gene is TRBV12-3 or TRBV12-4, the J gene TRBJ2-7; no clear D. Trimming pared 6 bases from V and 4 bases from J, leaving 10 bases between. The CDR3 length is 12 residues. CDR3 DNA: TGTGCCAGCAGGACGATGGGGTACGAGCAGTACTTC. It translates to CASRTMGYEQYF.

V gene TRBV12-3 or TRBV12-4 combines with J gene TRBJ2-1; 8 bases are a match to TRBD1. This CDR3 region has 13 residues. Losses at the gene ends were 5 bases for V and 6 bases for J; bases not matched to a gene: 3. The CDR3 sequence: CASSTGQGNEQFF. The CDR3 region has the DNA TGTGCCAGCAGTACCGGACAGGGCAATGAGCAGTTCTTC.

This rearrangement joins TRBV9 to TRBJ2-5, with D tentatively TRBD2 (5 bases). Germline CDR1 is SGDLS and CDR2 is YYNGEE. Trimming shortened V by 3 bases and J by 2 bases, and 8 bases separated the two germline ends. This CDR3 region has 13 residues. The DNA of the CDR3 is TGTGCCAGCAGCGGGGGAGTTCAAGAGACCCAGTACTTC. This encodes CASSGGVQETQYF.

This clonotype was seen only a few times. The chain employs TRBV20-1 and TRBJ2-2; unclear D gene. CDR1 and CDR2 (germline): DFQATT, SNEGSKA (reference sequence). This CDR3 comprises 13 residues. V lost 4 bases and J 5 bases, leaving 11 bases between the germline ends. The CDR3 protein is CSAIGRPTGELFF. As DNA, the CDR3 is TGCAGTGCTATTGGACGGCCGACCGGGGAGCTGTTTTTT.

This clonotype was seen at least ten times. The J gene is TRBJ2-3, the V gene TRBV18; D is undetermined. CDR3 length equals 14 residues. Germline CDR1 is KGHSH and CDR2 is LQKENI. Between the trimmed V and J ends, which lost 3 bases and 6 bases, there was a span of 13 bases. The CDR3 DNA reads as TGTGCCAGCTCACCTTCATTCGGTTTGGATACGCAGTATTTT. Protein product: CASSPSFGLDTQYF.

This clonotype was found a few times. The gene calls are TRBV15 and TRBJ2-1; TRBD1 might be the D (6 bases). V was shortened by 5 bases and J by 7 bases, with 9 bases between the two germline ends. Germline V gene data show CDR1 as LNHNV and CDR2 as YYDKDF (reference sequence). This CDR3 is 12 amino acids long. CDR3 protein: CATSEQGNEQFF. CDR3 DNA: TGTGCCACCAGCGAACAGGGAAATGAGCAGTTCTTC. The variable domain in full, with the rest retrieved from reference TRBV15 and TRBJ2-1, is DAMVIQNPRYQVTQFGKPVTLSCSQTLNHNVMYWYQQKSSQAPKLLFHYYDKDFNNEADTPDNFQSRRPNTSFCFLDIRSPGLGDTAMYLCATSEQGNEQFFGPGTRLTVL.

This clonotype was detected a few times. The chain is built from TRBV20-1 and TRBJ2-3; D not certain. CDR1 is DFQATT, CDR2 SNEGSKA, per germline (reference sequence). The CDR3 runs 13 residues. The V and J ends lost 0 bases and 5 bases respectively, with 9 bases between them. The CDR3 loop reads CSARDEIGDTQYF. Written as DNA, the CDR3 is TGCAGTGCTAGAGACGAAATTGGAGATACGCAGTATTTT.

This chain joins TRBV6-5 and TRBJ2-3; TRBD2 matches 8 bases. The CDR3 totals 16 residues. Germline CDR1 MNHEY, CDR2 SVGAGI. The junction had 8 bases not matched to a gene; V was cut back by 6 bases and J by 0 bases. The CDR3 reads CASSALGGGSTDTQYF. The CDR3 DNA is TGTGCCAGCAGCGCACTGGGCGGGGGGAGCACAGATACGCAGTATTTT.

The gene calls are TRBV7-6 and TRBJ2-3; D perhaps matches TRBD2 (6 bases). Germline loops: CDR1 SGHVS, CDR2 FNYEAQ. Trimming cost V 8 bases and J 1 base, with 13 bases left between them. This CDR3 spans 14 amino acids. The CDR3 nucleotides read TGTGCCAGCGTCGAGGGGACTGGCACAGATACGCAGTATTTT. This translates into CASVEGTGTDTQYF.

This chain connects TRBV6-1 to TRBJ1-5; D is undetermined. The germline V gene has CDR1 MNHNS and CDR2 SASEGT. Trimming cost V 0 bases and J 4 bases, with 13 bases left between them. The CDR3 loop spans 16 amino acids. The CDR3 DNA reads TGTGCCAGCAGTGAAGCAGAGCGGATAGGTAATCAGCCCCAGCATTTT. Its protein product is CASSEAERIGNQPQHF.

V is TRBV30 and J is TRBJ2-1; 9 bases agree with TRBD1. CDR1 and CDR2 (germline): GTSNPN, SVGIG (reference sequence). Unmatched junction bases numbered 9, after V lost 5 bases and J lost 13 bases. The CDR3 covers 12 residues. The CDR3 region is CAWSRDREFQFF. CDR3 DNA: TGTGCCTGGTCCCGGGACAGGGAGTTCCAGTTCTTC.